These T cell receptor beta chains were read from a single sample in a study of cytomegalovirus exposure and HLA in healthy donors. Profiled with immunoSEQ multiplex PCR; TCRdb holds only in-frame clones, not every one. This table has some 110,000 clones, approximately 60% appearing once. Specimen: PBMCs. The origin of the receptors is a young woman in good health and CMV-seronegative. Both conserved end residues are part of each CDR3. D genes are given only for firm matches. Clone size is not always given. Where it is, it says once, few, many or a class for expanded clones.

j_call v_call d_call clone_size cdr3_nt cdr3_aa
TRBJ2-2 TRBV15 - few TGTGCCACCAGCAGTACAAGGAACACCGGGGAGCTGTTTTTT CATSSTRNTGELFF
TRBJ1-5 TRBV19 TRBD1 - TGTGCCAGTAATAATGGACAGGTCCGGAATCAGCCCCAGCATTTT CASNNGQVRNQPQHF
TRBJ1-4 TRBV11-2 TRBD1 few TGTGCCAGCAGCCCCGGGACAGGCTATAATGAAAAACTGTTTTTT CASSPGTGYNEKLFF
TRBJ1-3 TRBV6-1 - - TGTGCCAGCAGTGAGGGGTGGGGGCAGAGAAACACCATATATTTT CASSEGWGQRNTIYF
TRBJ2-2 TRBV4-2 TRBD1 - TGTGCCAGCAGCCTAGGTCCCCAAGGGGGCCCGAACACCGGGGAGCTGTTTTTT CASSLGPQGGPNTGELFF
TRBJ1-1 TRBV5-1 - - TGCGCCAGCAGCTTGGCCTTGTCCACTAAGGAGGCTTTCTTT CASSLALSTKEAFF
TRBJ1-3 TRBV4-1 - - TGCGCCAGCAGCCAAGATCCCGCACACTGGCAGGTCGGAAACACCATATATTTT CASSQDPAHWQVGNTIYF
TRBJ2-3 TRBV7-6 - - TGTGCCAGCAGCTTAGCGGGCAGGGGAAGCGGCACAGATACGCAGTATTTT CASSLAGRGSGTDTQYF
TRBJ1-3 TRBV5-4 TRBD1 - TGTGCCAGCAGCTTGCCCGAGGGGGCAGGAGGAAACACCATATATTTT CASSLPEGAGGNTIYF
TRBJ2-5 TRBV7-6 - - TGTGCCAGCAGCTTAGAAAGGCCCCGGGAGGAGACCCAGTACTTC CASSLERPREETQYF
TRBJ2-7 TRBV9 TRBD2 - TGTGCCAGCAGCGCGGGGACTAGCGAGTACGAGCAGTACTTC CASSAGTSEYEQYF
TRBJ2-6 TRBV27 TRBD1 - TGTGCCAGCAGTCGCCCTAGGACAGGGGGTTTATCTGGGGCCAACGTCCTGACTTTC CASSRPRTGGLSGANVLTF
TRBJ1-3 TRBV6-5 - few TGTGCCACTGAGAGCTCTGGAAACACCATATATTTT CATESSGNTIYF
TRBJ1-3 TRBV30 - - TGTGCCTGGAGTGTAGGGAGGAGCTCTGGAAACACCATATATTTT CAWSVGRSSGNTIYF
TRBJ2-7 TRBV7-2 - - TGTGCCAGCAGCTTAGCGCGGGGACCCGGATACGAGCAGTACTTC CASSLARGPGYEQYF
TRBJ2-5 TRBV4-3 - - TGCGCCAGCAGCCAAGCTTACGGGTCTGTGGAGACCCAGTACTTC CASSQAYGSVETQYF
TRBJ2-7 TRBV19 - - TGTGCCAGTAAAAACCGGGACAACTCCTACGAGCAGTACTTC CASKNRDNSYEQYF
TRBJ1-2 TRBV5-8 TRBD1 - TGTGCCAGCAGCCCGTACCAGGGGGCAGTTTGGTATGGCTACACCTTC CASSPYQGAVWYGYTF
TRBJ2-7 TRBV12-5 - - TGTGCTAGTGGTTTGGTATCTAGGCCAGGGGAGCAGTACTTC CASGLVSRPGEQYF
TRBJ2-3 TRBV5-6 TRBD2 once TGTGCCAGCAGCCCTGTGGCTGCGGGAGGCACAGATACGCAGTATTTT CASSPVAAGGTDTQYF
TRBJ1-1 TRBV7-9 - - TGTGCCAGCAGCCCACAGGGTACCAACACTGAAGCTTTCTTT CASSPQGTNTEAFF
TRBJ2-1 TRBV5-8 TRBD2 few TGTGCCAGCAGCCCGGGACTAGCGGGAGGGTCGAGCTCCTACAATGAGCAGTTCTTC CASSPGLAGGSSSYNEQFF
TRBJ2-1 TRBV25-1 TRBD2 - TGTGCCAGCAATAAACCCAGCGGGGGTTGGGGTGAGCAGTTCTTC CASNKPSGGWGEQFF
TRBJ1-5 TRBV10-3 - once TGTGCCTCCCGTCCCGGGGAGGGCAATCAGCCCCAGCATTTT CASRPGEGNQPQHF
TRBJ1-1 TRBV2 - - TGTGCCAGCAGTGAAGGATCCGGGATTGAAGCTTTCTTT CASSEGSGIEAFF
TRBJ1-1 TRBV18 TRBD1 - TGTGCCAGCTCTACAGGGGGTGTCACTGAAGCTTTCTTT CASSTGGVTEAFF
TRBJ1-5 TRBV19 - few TGTGCCAGTAGTATTACCTCGGATCAGCCCCAGCATTTT CASSITSDQPQHF
TRBJ2-7 TRBV11-1 TRBD2 once TGTGCCAGCAGCTTACTCCCACTAGCGGGAGGGGGAACCTACGAGCAGTACTTC CASSLLPLAGGGTYEQYF
TRBJ2-1 TRBV11-2 - - TGTGCCAGCAGCTTAGAAGGGCGTCTAGCGATATACAATGAGCAGTTCTTC CASSLEGRLAIYNEQFF
TRBJ1-2 TRBV28 - - TGTGCCAGCAGTTTGGGGGCGCTTTATGGCTACACCTTC CASSLGALYGYTF
TRBJ1-3 TRBV6-5 TRBD1 - TGTGCCAGCACCCCGGGAGGGGGCCCTGGAAACACCATATATTTT CASTPGGGPGNTIYF
TRBJ1-4 TRBV6-6 - - TGTGCCAGCAGGAGAAGAGGGTCGAATGAAAAACTGTTTTTT CASRRRGSNEKLFF
TRBJ2-7 TRBV5-1 TRBD2 few TGCGCCAGCAGCTTAAAAGGCGGGAGCTCCTACGAGCAGTACTTC CASSLKGGSSYEQYF
TRBJ1-1 TRBV5-1 - - TGCGCCAGCAGCTTGGTGGGGCCCCTAGAAATGAACACTGAAGCTTTCTTT CASSLVGPLEMNTEAFF
TRBJ1-1 TRBV11-2 - - TGTGCCAGCAGCCTAGACAGGACTGAAGCTTTCTTT CASSLDRTEAFF
TRBJ2-7 TRBV27 TRBD2 - TGTGCCAGCAGTTCTGAAGCGGGAGTCCCCTACGAGCAGTACTTC CASSSEAGVPYEQYF
TRBJ2-1 TRBV30 TRBD2 - TGTGCCTGGAAACTGGGTAGCGGGAGGCATAATGAGCAGTTCTTC CAWKLGSGRHNEQFF
TRBJ2-1 TRBV6-1 - - TGTGCCAGCAGTGAGGTGGGAGAGATACACAATGAGCAGTTCTTC CASSEVGEIHNEQFF
TRBJ1-1 TRBV13 - - TGTGCCAGCAGCAGAAGAGCTTCCCATGTGGGACTCAGGGCGTCTGAAGCTTTCTTT CASSRRASHVGLRASEAFF
TRBJ2-1 TRBV30 TRBD2 few TGTGCCTGGAGTGTGTCGGGAGGGCCCTACAATGAGCAGTTCTTC CAWSVSGGPYNEQFF
TRBJ2-7 TRBV10-3 TRBD1 - TGTGCCATCCGAACCGGGACAGGGGACTACGAGCAGTACTTC CAIRTGTGDYEQYF
TRBJ2-3 TRBV5-1 TRBD2 - TGCGCCAGCAGCTTTGTGAGCGGGAGAGAGTGGAATACGCAGTATTTT CASSFVSGREWNTQYF
TRBJ2-7 TRBV28 TRBD2 - TGTGCCAGCAAGGCTAGCGGCGCCTCCTACGAGCAGTACTTC CASKASGASYEQYF
TRBJ2-7 TRBV7-9 - - TGTGCCAGCAGCCCTCCGTTATCCGACAGTTCAGGCTACGAGCAGTACTTC CASSPPLSDSSGYEQYF
TRBJ2-7 TRBV4-2 - - TGTGCCAGCAGCCAAGATCGGGAAAGTACCTCCTACGAGCAGTACTTC CASSQDRESTSYEQYF
TRBJ2-3 TRBV15 TRBD2 - TGTGCCACCATGGGTGTAGGACTAGCGGGGGATACGCAGTATTTT CATMGVGLAGDTQYF
TRBJ1-2 TRBV4-3 - once TGCGCCAGCAGCCAAAGCCTCCTGGTCAACTATGGCTACACCTTC CASSQSLLVNYGYTF
TRBJ1-2 TRBV4-2 - few TGTGCCAGCAGCCAAGGCTCTACAGGACGACCCAGAAGCTACACCTTC CASSQGSTGRPRSYTF
TRBJ2-7 TRBV30 - - TGTGCCTGGAGTGTATCCGCGCCCGACGAGCAGTACTTC CAWSVSAPDEQYF
TRBJ1-1 TRBV30 TRBD1 many TGTGCCTGGATGCAGGGGGTTTCTGAAGCTTTCTTT CAWMQGVSEAFF
TRBJ1-1 TRBV4-2 - - TGTGCCAGCAGCCAAGATCCAGGGGTGAACACTGAAGCTTTCTTT CASSQDPGVNTEAFF
TRBJ2-7 TRBV13 TRBD1 - TGTGCCAGCAGCTTGGGGGACAGGCTCTCCTACGAGCAGTACTTC CASSLGDRLSYEQYF